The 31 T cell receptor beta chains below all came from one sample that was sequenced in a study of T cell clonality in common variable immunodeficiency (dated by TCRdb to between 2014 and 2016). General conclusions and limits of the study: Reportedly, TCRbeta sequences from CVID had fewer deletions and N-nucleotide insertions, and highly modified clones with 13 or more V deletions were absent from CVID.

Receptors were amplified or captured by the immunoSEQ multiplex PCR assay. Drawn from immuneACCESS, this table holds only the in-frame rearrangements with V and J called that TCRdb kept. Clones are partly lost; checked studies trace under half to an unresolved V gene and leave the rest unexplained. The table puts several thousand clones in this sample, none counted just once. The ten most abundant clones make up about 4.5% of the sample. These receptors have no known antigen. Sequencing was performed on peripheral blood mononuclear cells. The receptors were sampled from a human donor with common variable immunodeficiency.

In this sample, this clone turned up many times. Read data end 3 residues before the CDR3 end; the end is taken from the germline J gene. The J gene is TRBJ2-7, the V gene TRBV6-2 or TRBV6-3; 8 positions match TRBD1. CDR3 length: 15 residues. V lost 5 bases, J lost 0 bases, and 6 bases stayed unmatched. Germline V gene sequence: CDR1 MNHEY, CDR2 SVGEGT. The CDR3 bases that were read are TGTGCCAGCAGTGTTGTGGGACAGGCCTCCTACGAG. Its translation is CASSVVGQASYE. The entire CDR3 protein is CASSVVGQASYEQYF.

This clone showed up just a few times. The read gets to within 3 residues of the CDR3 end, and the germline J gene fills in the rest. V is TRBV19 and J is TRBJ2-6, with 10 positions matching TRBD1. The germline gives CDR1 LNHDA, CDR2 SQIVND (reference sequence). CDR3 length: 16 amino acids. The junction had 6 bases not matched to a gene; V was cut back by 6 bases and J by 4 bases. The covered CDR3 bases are TGTGCCAGTAGGTTGACAGGGGGCGCGGGGGCCAACGTC. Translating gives CASRLTGGAGANV. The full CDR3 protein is CASRLTGGAGANVLTF. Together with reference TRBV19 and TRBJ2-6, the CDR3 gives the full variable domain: DGGITQSPKYLFRKEGQNVTLSCEQNLNHDAMYWYRQDPGQGLRLIYYSQIVNDFQKGDIAEGYSVSREKKESFPLTVTSAQKNPTAFYLCASRLTGGAGANVLTFGAGSRLTVL.

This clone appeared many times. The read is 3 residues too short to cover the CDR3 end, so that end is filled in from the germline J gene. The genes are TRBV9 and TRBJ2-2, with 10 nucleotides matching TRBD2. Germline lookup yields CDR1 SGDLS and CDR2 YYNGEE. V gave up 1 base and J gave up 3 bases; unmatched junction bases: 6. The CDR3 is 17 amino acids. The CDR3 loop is CASSVRGSGGYTGELFF. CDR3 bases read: TGTGCCAGCAGCGTACGTGGTAGCGGGGGGTACACCGGGGAG.

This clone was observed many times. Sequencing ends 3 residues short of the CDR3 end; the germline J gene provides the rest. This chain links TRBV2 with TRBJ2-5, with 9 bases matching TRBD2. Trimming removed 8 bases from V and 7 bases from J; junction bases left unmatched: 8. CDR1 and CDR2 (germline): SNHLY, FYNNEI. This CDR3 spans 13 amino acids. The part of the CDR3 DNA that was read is TGTGCCAGCCGGGGACTAGCCGGAGGGACC. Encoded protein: CASRGLAGGT. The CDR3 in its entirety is CASRGLAGGTQYF.

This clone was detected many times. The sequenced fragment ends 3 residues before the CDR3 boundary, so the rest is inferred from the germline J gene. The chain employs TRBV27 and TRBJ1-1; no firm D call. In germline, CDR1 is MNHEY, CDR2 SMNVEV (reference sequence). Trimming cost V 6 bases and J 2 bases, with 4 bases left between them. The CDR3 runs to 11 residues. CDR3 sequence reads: CASSQNTEAFF. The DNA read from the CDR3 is TGTGCCAGCAGCCAAAACACTGAA.

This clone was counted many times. CDR3 in amino acids: CASSWASGGAVTHEQYF. CDR3 DNA, as far as it was read: TGTGCCAGCAGTTGGGCTAGCGGGGGGGCCGTAACCCACGAG. This chain uses TRBV13 with TRBJ2-7; 12 bases map to TRBD2. The sequence runs out 3 residues before the end of the CDR3; the remainder is reconstructed from the germline J gene. The CDR3 is 17 amino acids. V lost 6 bases to trimming and J lost 5 bases; unmatched junction nucleotides: 14. Germline CDR1 and CDR2: PRHDT and FYEKMQ (reference sequence). Variable domain in full (rest from reference TRBV13 and TRBJ2-7): AAGVIQSPRHLIKEKRETATLKCYPIPRHDTVYWYQQGPGQDPQFLISFYEKMQSDKGSIPDRFSAQQFSDYHSELNMSSLELGDSALYFCASSWASGGAVTHEQYFGPGTRLTVT.

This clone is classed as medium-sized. The sequenced part of the CDR3 DNA is TGTGCCAGCAGCCCGGGTTTTGGAGCCACGGGGTCTGGAAACACC. This encodes CASSPGFGATGSGNT. The full CDR3 protein is CASSPGFGATGSGNTIYF. J is TRBJ1-3 and V is TRBV4-2; D call uncertain. The read ends 3 residues shy of where the CDR3 ends; the end is completed using the germline J gene. V dropped 4 bases and J dropped 1 base, with 20 bases sitting between them. Per the germline V gene, CDR1 is LGHNA and CDR2 is YNFKEQ. The CDR3 runs to 18 residues.

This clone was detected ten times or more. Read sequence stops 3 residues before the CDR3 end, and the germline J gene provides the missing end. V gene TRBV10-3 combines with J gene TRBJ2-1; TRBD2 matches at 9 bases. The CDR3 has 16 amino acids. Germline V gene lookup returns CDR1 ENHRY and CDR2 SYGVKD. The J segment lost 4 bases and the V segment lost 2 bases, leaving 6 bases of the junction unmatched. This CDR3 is CAISERVAGAYNEQFF. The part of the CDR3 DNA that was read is TGTGCCATCAGTGAGCGGGTAGCGGGAGCTTACAATGAG.

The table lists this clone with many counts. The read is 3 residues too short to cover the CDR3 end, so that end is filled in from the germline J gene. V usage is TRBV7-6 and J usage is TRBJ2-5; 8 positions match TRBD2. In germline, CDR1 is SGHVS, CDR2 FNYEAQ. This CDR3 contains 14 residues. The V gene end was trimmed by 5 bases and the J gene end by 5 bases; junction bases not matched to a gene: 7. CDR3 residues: CASSLGLAVETQYF. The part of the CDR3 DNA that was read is TGTGCCAGCAGCCTCGGACTAGCAGTGGAGACC.

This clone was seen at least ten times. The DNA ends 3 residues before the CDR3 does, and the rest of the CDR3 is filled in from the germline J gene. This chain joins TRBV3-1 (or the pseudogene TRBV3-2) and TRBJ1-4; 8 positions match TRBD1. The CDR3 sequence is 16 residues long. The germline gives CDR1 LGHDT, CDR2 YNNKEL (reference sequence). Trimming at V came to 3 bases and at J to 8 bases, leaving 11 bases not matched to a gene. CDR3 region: CASSHRLAWTGEKLFF. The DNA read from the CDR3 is TGTGCCAGCAGCCATCGCCTAGCTTGGACAGGGGAAAAA.

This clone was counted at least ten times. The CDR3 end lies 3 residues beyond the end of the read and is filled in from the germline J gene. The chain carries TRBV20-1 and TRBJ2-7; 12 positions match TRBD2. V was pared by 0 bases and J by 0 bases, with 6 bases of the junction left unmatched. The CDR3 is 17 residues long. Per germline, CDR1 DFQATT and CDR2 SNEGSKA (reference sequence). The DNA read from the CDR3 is TGCAGTGCTAGAGATACTAGCGGGGGGCGCAGCTCCTACGAG. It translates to CSARDTSGGRSSYE. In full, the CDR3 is CSARDTSGGRSSYEQYF.

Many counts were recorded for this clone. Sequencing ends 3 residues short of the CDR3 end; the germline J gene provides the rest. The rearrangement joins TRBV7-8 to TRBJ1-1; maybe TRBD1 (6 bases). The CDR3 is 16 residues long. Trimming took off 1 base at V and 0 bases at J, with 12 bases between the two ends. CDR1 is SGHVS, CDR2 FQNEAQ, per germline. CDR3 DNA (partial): TGTGCCAGCAGCTTAGGCGGACAGCTTATGAACACTGAA. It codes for CASSLGGQLMNTE. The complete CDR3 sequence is CASSLGGQLMNTEAFF.

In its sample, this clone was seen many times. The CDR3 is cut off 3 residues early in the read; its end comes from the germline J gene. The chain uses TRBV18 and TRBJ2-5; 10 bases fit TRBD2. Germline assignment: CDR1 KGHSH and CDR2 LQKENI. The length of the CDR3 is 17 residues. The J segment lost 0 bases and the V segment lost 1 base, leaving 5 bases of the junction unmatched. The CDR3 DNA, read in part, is TGTGCCAGCTCACCACTGCCGACTAGCGGGTACCAAGAGACC. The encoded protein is CASSPLPTSGYQET. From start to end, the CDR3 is CASSPLPTSGYQETQYF.

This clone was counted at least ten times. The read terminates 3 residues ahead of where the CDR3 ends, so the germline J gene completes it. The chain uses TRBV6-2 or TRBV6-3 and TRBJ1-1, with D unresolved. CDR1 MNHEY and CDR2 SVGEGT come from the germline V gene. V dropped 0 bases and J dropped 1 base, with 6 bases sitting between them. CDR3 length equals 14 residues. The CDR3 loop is CASSYSAGNTEAFF. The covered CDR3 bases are TGTGCCAGCAGTTACTCCGCGGGGAACACTGAA.

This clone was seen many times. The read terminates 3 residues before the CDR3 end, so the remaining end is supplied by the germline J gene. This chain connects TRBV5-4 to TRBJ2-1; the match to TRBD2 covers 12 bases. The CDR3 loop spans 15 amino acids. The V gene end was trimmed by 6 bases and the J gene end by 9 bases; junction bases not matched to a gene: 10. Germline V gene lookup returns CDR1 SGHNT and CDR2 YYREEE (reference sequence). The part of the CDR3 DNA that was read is TGTGCCAGCACCCTAACTAGCGGGAGGCAGAGTGAG. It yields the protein CASTLTSGRQSE. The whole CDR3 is CASTLTSGRQSEQFF.

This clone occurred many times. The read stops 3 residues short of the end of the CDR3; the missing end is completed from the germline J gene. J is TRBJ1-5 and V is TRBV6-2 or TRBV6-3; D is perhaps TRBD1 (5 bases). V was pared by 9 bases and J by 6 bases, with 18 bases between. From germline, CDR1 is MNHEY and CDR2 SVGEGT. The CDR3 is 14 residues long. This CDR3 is CASRNSRVSQPQHF. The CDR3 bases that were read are TGTGCCAGTCGAAATAGCAGGGTCAGTCAGCCC.

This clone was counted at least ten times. This CDR3 reads CASNDRAGANVLTF. The sequenced part of the CDR3 DNA is TGTGCCAGTAACGACAGGGCTGGGGCCAACGTC. V gene TRBV19 combines with J gene TRBJ2-6; 7 bases agree with TRBD1. Read coverage stops 3 residues before the CDR3 terminus; the germline J gene supplies the remainder. V was clipped by 7 bases and J by 2 bases; unmatched bases: 2. This CDR3 spans 14 amino acids. Germline CDR1 reads LNHDA; CDR2 reads SQIVND (reference sequence).

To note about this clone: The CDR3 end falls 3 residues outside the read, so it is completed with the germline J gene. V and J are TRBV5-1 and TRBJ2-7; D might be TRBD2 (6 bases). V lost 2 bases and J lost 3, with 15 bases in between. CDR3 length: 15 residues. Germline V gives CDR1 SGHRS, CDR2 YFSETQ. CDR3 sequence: CASSLGGAMGYEQYF. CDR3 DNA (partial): TGCGCCAGCAGCTTAGGAGGGGCGATGGGCTACGAG.

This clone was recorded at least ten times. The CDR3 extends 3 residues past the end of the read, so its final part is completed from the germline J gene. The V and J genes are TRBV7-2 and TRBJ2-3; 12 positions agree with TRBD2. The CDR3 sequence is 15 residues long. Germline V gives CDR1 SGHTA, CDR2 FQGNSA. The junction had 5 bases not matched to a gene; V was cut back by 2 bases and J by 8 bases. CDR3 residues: CASSLTLAGGGTQYF. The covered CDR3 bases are TGTGCCAGCAGCTTAACGCTAGCGGGAGGGGGTACG. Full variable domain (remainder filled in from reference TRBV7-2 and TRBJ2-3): GAGVSQSPSNKVTEKGKDVELRCDPISGHTALYWYRQSLGQGLEFLIYFQGNSAPDKSGLPSDRFSAERTGGSVSTLTIQRTQQEDSAVYLCASSLTLAGGGTQYFGPGTRLTVL.

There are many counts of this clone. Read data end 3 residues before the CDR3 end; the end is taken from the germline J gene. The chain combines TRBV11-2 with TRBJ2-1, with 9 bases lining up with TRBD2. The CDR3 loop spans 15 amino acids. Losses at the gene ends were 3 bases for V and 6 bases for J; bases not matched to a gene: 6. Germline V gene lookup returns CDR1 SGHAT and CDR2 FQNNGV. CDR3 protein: CASSFLAGVGNEQFF. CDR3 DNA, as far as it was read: TGTGCCAGCAGCTTTTTAGCGGGAGTTGGCAATGAG.

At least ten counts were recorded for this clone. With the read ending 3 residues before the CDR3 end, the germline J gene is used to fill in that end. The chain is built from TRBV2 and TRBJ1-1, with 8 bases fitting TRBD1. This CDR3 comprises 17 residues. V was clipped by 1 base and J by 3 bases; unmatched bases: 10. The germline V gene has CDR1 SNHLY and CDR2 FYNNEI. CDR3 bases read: TGTGCCAGCAGTGAAGTGCCAGGGGGCTTTGGTGACACTGAA. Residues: CASSEVPGGFGDTE. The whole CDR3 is CASSEVPGGFGDTEAFF.

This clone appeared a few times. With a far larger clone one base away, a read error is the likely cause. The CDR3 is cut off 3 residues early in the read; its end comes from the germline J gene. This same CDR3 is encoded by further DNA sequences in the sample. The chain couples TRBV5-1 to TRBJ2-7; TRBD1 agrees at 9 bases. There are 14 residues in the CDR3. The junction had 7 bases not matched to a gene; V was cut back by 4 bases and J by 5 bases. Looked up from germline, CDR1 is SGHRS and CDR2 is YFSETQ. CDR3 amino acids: CASSAGQGLNEQYF. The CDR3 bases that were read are TGCGCCAGCAGCGCAGGACAGGGGTTGAACGAG.

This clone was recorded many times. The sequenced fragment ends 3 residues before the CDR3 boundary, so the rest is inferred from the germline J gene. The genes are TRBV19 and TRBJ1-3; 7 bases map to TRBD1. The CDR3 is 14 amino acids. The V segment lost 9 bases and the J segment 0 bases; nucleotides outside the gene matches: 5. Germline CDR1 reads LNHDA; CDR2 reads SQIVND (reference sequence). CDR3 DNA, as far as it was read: TGTGCCAGCAACAGGGGCGACTCTGGAAACACC. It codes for CASNRGDSGNT. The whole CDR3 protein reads CASNRGDSGNTIYF.

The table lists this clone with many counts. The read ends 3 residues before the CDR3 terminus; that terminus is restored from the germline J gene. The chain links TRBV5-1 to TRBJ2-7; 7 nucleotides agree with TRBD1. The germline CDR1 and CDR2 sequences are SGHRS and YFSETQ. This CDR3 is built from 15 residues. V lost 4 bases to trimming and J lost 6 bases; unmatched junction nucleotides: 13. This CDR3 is CASSPSGTALSEQYF. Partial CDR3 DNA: TGCGCCAGCAGCCCCTCCGGGACAGCTTTATCCGAG.

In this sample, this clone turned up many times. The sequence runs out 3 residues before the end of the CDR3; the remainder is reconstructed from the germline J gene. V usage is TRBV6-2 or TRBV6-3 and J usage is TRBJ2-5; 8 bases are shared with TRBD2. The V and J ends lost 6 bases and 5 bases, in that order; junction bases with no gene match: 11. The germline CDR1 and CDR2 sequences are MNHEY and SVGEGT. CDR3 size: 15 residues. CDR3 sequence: CASSPPIAGPETQYF. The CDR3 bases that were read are TGTGCCAGCAGCCCCCCCATAGCGGGGCCGGAGACC.

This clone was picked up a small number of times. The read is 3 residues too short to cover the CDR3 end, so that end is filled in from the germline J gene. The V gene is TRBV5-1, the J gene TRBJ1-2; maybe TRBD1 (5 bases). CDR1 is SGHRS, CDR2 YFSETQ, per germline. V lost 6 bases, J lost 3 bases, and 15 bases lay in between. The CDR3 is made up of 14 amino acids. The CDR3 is CASKLQVADYGYTF. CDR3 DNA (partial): TGCGCCAGCAAACTACAGGTCGCGGACTATGGC.

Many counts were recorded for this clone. The DNA read from the CDR3 is TGCGCCAGCAGCGAACCAACAGGGAACTATGGC. This gives the protein CASSEPTGNYG. The entire CDR3 protein reads CASSEPTGNYGYTF. The chain recombines TRBV4-1 with TRBJ1-2, with a tentative D call TRBD1 (6 bases). The read halts 3 residues ahead of the CDR3 end, with the missing end drawn from the germline J gene. This CDR3 comprises 14 residues. The germline V gene has CDR1 MGHRA and CDR2 YSYEKL. V was pared by 5 bases and J by 2 bases, with 12 bases between.

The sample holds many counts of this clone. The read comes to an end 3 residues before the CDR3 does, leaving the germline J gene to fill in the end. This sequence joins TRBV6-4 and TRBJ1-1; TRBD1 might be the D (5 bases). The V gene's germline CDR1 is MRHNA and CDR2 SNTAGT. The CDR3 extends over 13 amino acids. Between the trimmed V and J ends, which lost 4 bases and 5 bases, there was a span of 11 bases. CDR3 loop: CASSASGGTEAFF. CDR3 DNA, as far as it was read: TGTGCCAGCAGTGCCTCGGGGGGGACTGAA.

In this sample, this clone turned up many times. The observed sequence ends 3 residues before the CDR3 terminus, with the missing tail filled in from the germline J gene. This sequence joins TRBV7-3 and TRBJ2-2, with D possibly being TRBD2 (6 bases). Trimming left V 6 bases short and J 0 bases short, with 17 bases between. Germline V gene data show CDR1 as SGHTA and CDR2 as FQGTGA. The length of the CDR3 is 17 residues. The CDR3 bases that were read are TGTGCCAGCAGTTCGAGGAGTAGCGGTTCGAACACCGGGGAG. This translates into CASSSRSSGSNTGE. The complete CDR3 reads CASSSRSSGSNTGELFF. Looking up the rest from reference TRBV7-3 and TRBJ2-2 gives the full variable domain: GAGVSQTPSNKVTEKGKYVELRCDPISGHTALYWYRQSLGQGPEFLIYFQGTGAADDSGLPNDRFFAVRPEGSVSTLKIQRTERGDSAVYLCASSSRSSGSNTGELFFGEGSRLTVL.

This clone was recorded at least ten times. The CDR3 is CATQPPGNEQFF. The DNA read from the CDR3 is TGTGCCACCCAACCCCCGGGGAATGAG. V is TRBV2 and J is TRBJ2-1; possibly TRBD2 for D (5 bases). The missing CDR3 end, 3 residues past where the read stops, is filled in from the germline J gene. The V end lost 10 bases, the J end lost 7 bases, and 14 bases lay between the germline ends. There are 12 residues in the CDR3. Germline CDR1 reads SNHLY; CDR2 reads FYNNEI.

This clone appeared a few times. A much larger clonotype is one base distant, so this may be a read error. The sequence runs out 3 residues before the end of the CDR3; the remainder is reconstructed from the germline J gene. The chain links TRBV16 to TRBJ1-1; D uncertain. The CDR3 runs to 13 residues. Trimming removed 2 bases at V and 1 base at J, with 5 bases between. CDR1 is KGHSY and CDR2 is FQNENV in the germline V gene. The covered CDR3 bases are TGTGCCAGCAGCCAAGGCCGGAACACTGAA. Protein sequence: CASSQGRNTE. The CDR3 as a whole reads CASSQGRNTEAFF.